This T cell receptor (beta chain) was documented in a study of siplizumab effects on memory and regulatory T cells (dated by TCRdb to the late 2010s). In the study overall: The study examined how the anti-CD2 antibody siplizumab affects alloreactive T-cell subsets in allogeneic mixed lymphocyte reactions built from human PBMCs. Paper-wide results and their limitations: No functional confirmation was obtained for the suppressive function of proliferating Tregs from siplizumab cultures. Sequences below about 10^-5 frequency were poorly captured, so only a minor fraction of alloreactive clones could be mapped to unstimulated subsets. Of the alloreactive CD4+ clones that could be mapped, the Treg-derived share averaged about 63% with siplizumab compared with 25% to 30% in control reactions. Unstimulated naive T cells appeared more diverse than memory T cells, and naive cells seemed to contribute substantially to the alloresponse. Roughly 80-97% of proliferating CD4+ or CD8+ clones could not be assigned a naive or memory phenotype. The cumulative frequency of alloreactive sequences that could be traced back to unstimulated CD4+ memory T cells was significantly reduced by siplizumab.

Remarks on this clone: Its antigen remains unidentified. Base qualities are not at hand, and no much larger clone is one base apart. This specimen includes other DNA sequences encoding the same CDR3.

Sorted unstimulated T cells and proliferating T cells recovered from mixed lymphocyte reactions underwent TCRbeta CDR3 sequencing. Fresh whole blood from approximately 11 HLA-typed healthy donors served as the source for isolating PBMCs. Libraries were made using the immunoSEQ multiplex PCR assay. Some 9.9 x 10^4 TCR templates per sample were assayed by the deep sequencing platform. Genomic DNA extracted from sorted T cells was the material used for TCRbeta CDR3 sequencing. In the source study's methods: The R programming language was used for clonal analysis of the TCRbeta CDR3 data. Alloreactive CD4+ and CD8+ clones were identified by comparing unstimulated samples to CFSE-low samples taken after the reaction. Alloreactive CD4+ clones were assigned to regulatory or non-regulatory origin by matching sequences to sorted unstimulated Treg and non-Treg repertoires. TCRdb stores this immuneACCESS table with in-frame sequences only. Part of the clones is absent; in the studies checked, under half of the shortfall reflects unresolved V genes, and no reason is known for the rest. D and trimming come from the DNA, and the V and J calls and clone size come from that table. This sample holds under 130,000 clones; 93% were observed only once. The ten largest clones represent 0.32% of the sample.

Reading from cysteine to phenylalanine, the CDR3 counts 14 amino acids. The only DNA kept is the CDR3, 42 bases in frame from the first base. A distance of 10 bases separates the germline ends of V and J, which lose 1 base and 4 bases respectively. Reading the germline V gene gives CDR1 SGHAT and CDR2 FQNNGV. The sequenced sample consisted of CD4+ T cells sorted from blood. The clonotype originates from a human donor in good health. In this chain, TRBV11-2 is recombined with TRBJ1-1, with the D segment identity uncertain. The CDR3 protein sequence reads: CASSLGTGITEAFF. The DNA sequence is as follows: TGTGCCAGCAGCTTAGGGACGGGGATCACTGAAGCTTTCTTT.